These T cell receptor beta chains were read from a single sample in a study of cytomegalovirus exposure and HLA in healthy donors. Clones were sequenced by immunoSEQ multiplex PCR, and TCRdb holds only the in-frame ones, with some missing. This table holds roughly 110,000 clones, around 73% found once. The specimen was PBMCs. The receptors were sampled from a young woman in good health and CMV-seropositive. Each CDR3 is given with its conserved first and last residue. A D gene is named only where the DNA matches it firmly. Expanded clones get a size class; other rows say once, few or many, or leave the size out.

>NA|TRBV2|NA|12|TRBJ2-7
CASAPDNYEQYF
TGTGCCAGCGCCCCGGACAACTACGAGCAGTACTTC
>NA|TRBV28|TRBD1|18|TRBJ1-3
CASSLRDPGQGTGNTIYF
TGTGCCAGCAGCTTAAGGGACCCGGGACAGGGGACTGGAAACACCATATATTTT
>once|TRBV7-9|TRBD1|18|TRBJ2-6
CASSLSTGAYSGANVLTF
TGTGCCAGCAGCTTATCGACAGGGGCATACTCTGGGGCCAACGTCCTGACTTTC
>NA|TRBV9|NA|15|TRBJ2-7
CASSVANAMAYEQYF
TGTGCCAGCAGCGTAGCGAACGCTATGGCCTACGAGCAGTACTTC
>NA|TRBV25-1|TRBD2|16|TRBJ2-7
CASSEFAGGPTNEQYF
TGTGCCAGCAGTGAATTCGCGGGGGGGCCAACTAACGAGCAGTACTTC
>NA|TRBV4-1|NA|17|TRBJ1-1
CASSQIIGQTKNSEAFF
TGCGCCAGCAGCCAAATAATAGGTCAAACAAAGAACAGTGAAGCTTTCTTT
>NA|TRBV11-2|NA|14|TRBJ1-1
CASSPTISLTEAFF
TGTGCCAGCAGCCCTACCATAAGTTTGACTGAAGCTTTCTTT
>NA|TRBV19|TRBD1|20|TRBJ2-6
CASSIFTGDRGRSGANVLTF
TGTGCCAGTAGTATTTTTACAGGGGACAGGGGGCGGTCTGGGGCCAACGTCCTGACTTTC
>few|TRBV6-1|NA|13|TRBJ1-1
CASSERGGLQAFF
TGTGCCAGCAGTGAAAGGGGGGGACTGCAGGCTTTCTTT
>once|TRBV6-5|NA|16|TRBJ1-3
CASSYGLGGSGNTIYF
TGTGCCAGCAGTTACGGGTTGGGGGGATCCGGAAACACCATATATTTT
>NA|TRBV19|NA|15|TRBJ2-4
CASSIPNRAPNIQYF
TGTGCCAGTAGTATTCCCAACAGGGCGCCAAACATTCAGTACTTC
>NA|TRBV4-1|NA|15|TRBJ1-5
CASSQGRSREKPQHF
TGCGCCAGCAGCCAAGGGCGTTCCCGGGAGAAGCCCCAGCATTTT
>NA|TRBV7-9|NA|14|TRBJ1-1
CASSLLSPNTEAFF
TGTGCCAGCAGCTTACTGTCCCCGAACACTGAAGCTTTCTTT
>once|TRBV4-1|NA|15|TRBJ2-1
CASSTDRAFGNEQFF
TGCGCCAGCAGCACCGACAGAGCCTTTGGGAATGAGCAGTTCTTC
>NA|TRBV13|NA|13|TRBJ1-3
CASSLYSGNTIYF
TGTGCCAGCAGTCTCTACTCTGGAAACACCATATATTTT
>few|TRBV5-1|NA|15|TRBJ1-3
CASRASDNSGNTIYF
TGCGCCAGCAGGGCTTCCGATAACTCTGGAAACACCATATATTTT
>once|TRBV7-9|NA|12|TRBJ1-1
CSSRLWEENPFF
TGTTCCAGCAGGTTATGGGAGGAAAATCCTTTCTTT
>NA|TRBV10-3|NA|14|TRBJ2-5
CAISGGTDQETQYF
TGTGCCATCAGTGGCGGGACGGACCAAGAGACCCAGTACTTC